The 24 T cell receptor beta chains given below trace back to one sample, sequenced in a study of blood T cell repertoires in COVID-19. The method was immunoSEQ multiplex PCR; TCRdb's version includes in-frame clones alone and lacks a portion of them. This sample yields about 73,000 clones, of which 82% are seen a single time; more than 4% belongs to the top ten. Sequencing was done on a sample of peripheral blood. These receptors came from a woman aged 60-70 years with acute or convalescent COVID-19.

This sequence joins TRBV25-1 and TRBJ1-2; D call uncertain. There are 14 residues in the CDR3. Germline V lookup: CDR1 MGHDK, CDR2 SYGVNS. V lost 4 bases and J 5 bases, leaving 14 bases between the germline ends. The CDR3 DNA sequence: TGTGCCAGCAGTGCCCCTGGGAGCCTGTATGGCTACACCTTC. Residues: CASSAPGSLYGYTF.

The chain joins TRBV6-5 to TRBJ1-1; D ambiguous. The germline V gene has CDR1 MNHEY and CDR2 SVGAGI. The CDR3 sequence is 14 residues long. The ends were cut back, 2 bases at V and 1 base at J, with 8 bases in the middle. In DNA form, the CDR3 reads TGTGCCAGCAGTTACGGCAGGTCGAACACTGAAGCTTTCTTT. Translated: CASSYGRSNTEAFF.

J is TRBJ1-2 and V is TRBV9; a weak D match, TRBD1 (6 bases). There are 14 residues in the CDR3. The V end was cut by 0 bases, the J end by 6 bases, with 12 bases between. Germline loops: CDR1 SGDLS, CDR2 YYNGEE. The CDR3 loop is CASSVDRAADGYTF. Here the CDR3 DNA reads TGTGCCAGCAGCGTAGACAGGGCAGCGGATGGCTACACCTTC.

CDR3 in DNA: TGTGCCAGCCGCCAGACAGTTACTGGAAACACCATATATTTT. Protein: CASRQTVTGNTIYF. The genes are TRBV6-5 and TRBJ1-3, with TRBD1 as a possible D gene (5 bases). The CDR3 covers 14 residues. The V end lost 8 bases, the J end lost 2 bases, and 13 bases lay between the germline ends. CDR1 and CDR2 from the germline V gene are MNHEY and SVGAGI.

The chain links TRBV28 to TRBJ1-2, with 10 positions matching TRBD1. V shed 6 bases, J shed 6 bases, and the junction held 10 bases outside the gene matches. The CDR3 length is 15 residues. CDR1 and CDR2 from the germline V gene are MDHEN and SYDVKM. The CDR3 sequence: CASSLTGGKVHGYTF. The CDR3 DNA is TGTGCCAGCAGCCTGACAGGGGGCAAGGTGCATGGCTACACCTTC.

This sequence joins TRBV9 and TRBJ2-2; weak D call: TRBD2 (6 bases). The CDR3 runs 15 residues. Looked up from germline, CDR1 is SGDLS and CDR2 is YYNGEE. Trimming cost V 1 base and J 4 bases, with 11 bases left between them. DNA of the CDR3: TGTGCCAGCAGCGTAAGTGCGGGGTTCACCGGGGAGCTGTTTTTT. Encoded protein: CASSVSAGFTGELFF.

Here the CDR3 reads CASSWGSGGSYEQYF. DNA of the CDR3: TGTGCCAGCAGTTGGGGGAGCGGGGGCTCGTACGAGCAGTACTTC. This chain links TRBV6-2 or TRBV6-3 with TRBJ2-7; TRBD2 aligns across 8 bases. The CDR3 totals 15 residues. Germline V gene sequence: CDR1 MNHEY, CDR2 SVGEGT. The V and J ends lost 4 bases and 4 bases, in that order; junction bases with no gene match: 9.

The chain employs TRBV7-9 and TRBJ2-7, with a possible D match to TRBD2 (6 bases). The V end was cut by 1 base, the J end by 0 bases, with 10 bases between. This CDR3 contains 15 residues. Germline V gene lookup returns CDR1 SEHNR and CDR2 FQNEAQ (reference sequence). CDR3: CASSLEVGGSYEQYF. CDR3 coding DNA: TGTGCCAGCAGCTTAGAGGTCGGGGGCTCCTACGAGCAGTACTTC.

The table lists this clone with a few counts. The genes are TRBV7-9 and TRBJ2-5, with 12 nucleotides matching TRBD2. Germline CDR1 SEHNR, CDR2 FQNEAQ (reference sequence). V was pared by 4 bases and J by 2 bases, with 5 bases of the junction left unmatched. The CDR3 totals 16 residues. The CDR3 sequence is CASSSSSGGAQETQYF. The CDR3 DNA follows: TGTGCCAGCAGCTCATCTAGCGGGGGGGCGCAAGAGACCCAGTACTTC. Based on the CDR3 plus reference TRBV7-9 and TRBJ2-5, the full variable domain is DTGVSQNPRHKITKRGQNVTFRCDPISEHNRLYWYRQTLGQGPEFLTYFQNEAQLEKSRLLSDRFSAERPKGSFSTLEIQRTEQGDSAMYLCASSSSSGGAQETQYFGPGTRLLVL.

The chain uses TRBV28 and TRBJ1-1; 7 bases map to TRBD1. This CDR3 is built from 15 residues. CDR1 and CDR2 from the germline V gene are MDHEN and SYDVKM. V lost 5 bases to trimming and J lost 5 bases; unmatched junction nucleotides: 11. The CDR3 here is CASSPPRGRGTEAFF. CDR3 coding DNA: TGTGCCAGCAGTCCTCCTAGGGGGCGAGGGACTGAAGCTTTCTTT. Full variable domain (outside the CDR3, taken from reference TRBV28 and TRBJ1-1): DVKVTQSSRYLVKRTGEKVFLECVQDMDHENMFWYRQDPGLGLRLIYFSYDVKMKEKGDIPEGYSVSREKKERFSLILESASTNQTSMYLCASSPPRGRGTEAFFGQGTRLTVV.

The rearrangement joins TRBV27 to TRBJ2-2, with D perhaps matching TRBD2 (6 bases). The CDR3 consists of 18 residues. Germline-derived CDR1 and CDR2 are MNHEY and SMNVEV (reference sequence). V lost 2 bases and J lost 0, with 16 bases in between. CDR3 DNA sequence: TGTGCCAGCAGTTTACGGGAGCGTCCTATCGCGAACACCGGGGAGCTGTTTTTT. It yields the protein CASSLRERPIANTGELFF.

Only one count was recorded for this clone. This chain uses TRBV2 with TRBJ2-5; 7 nucleotides match TRBD1. The CDR3 length is 14 residues. The germline V gene encodes CDR1 SNHLY and CDR2 FYNNEI. The J segment lost 5 bases and the V segment lost 8 bases, leaving 11 bases of the junction unmatched. CDR3 in DNA: TGTGCCAGCCTTTTCTACAGGGGCGAGGAGACCCAGTACTTC. Its translation is CASLFYRGEETQYF.

The chain joins TRBV27 to TRBJ1-6, with 9 positions matching TRBD1. J lost 6 bases, V lost 5 bases, and 5 bases had no gene match. The CDR3 has 15 amino acids. Per the germline V gene, CDR1 is MNHEY and CDR2 is SMNVEV (reference sequence). The CDR3 spells CASSNMGQGNSPLHF. CDR3 coding DNA: TGTGCCAGCAGTAATATGGGACAGGGTAATTCACCCCTCCACTTT.

This clone turned up a few times. The gene calls are TRBV2 and TRBJ1-6; possibly TRBD1 for D (5 bases). Trimming removed 6 bases at V and 6 bases at J, with 15 bases between. Germline CDR1 is SNHLY and CDR2 is FYNNEI. The CDR3 consists of 15 residues. The CDR3 loop reads CASSDQGGRNSPLHF. For the CDR3, the DNA is TGTGCCAGCAGCGATCAGGGAGGTCGTAATTCACCCCTCCACTTT.

The V call is TRBV3-1 (or the pseudogene TRBV3-2), the J call TRBJ2-7, with no clear D. Trimming took 3 bases from V and 3 from J, leaving 3 bases between them. Looked up from germline, CDR1 is LGHDT and CDR2 is YNNKEL (reference sequence). This CDR3 has 11 residues. This CDR3 is CASSHRYEQYF. The CDR3 nucleotides read TGTGCCAGCAGCCACCGCTACGAGCAGTACTTC.

The V and J genes are TRBV9 and TRBJ2-5, with 8 bases lining up with TRBD2. Germline CDR1 and CDR2: SGDLS and YYNGEE. The CDR3 runs to 14 residues. V gave up 0 bases and J gave up 4 bases; unmatched junction bases: 2. The CDR3 reads CASSVEAGAETQYF. DNA of the CDR3: TGTGCCAGCAGCGTAGAAGCGGGGGCAGAGACCCAGTACTTC.

The chain is built from TRBV19 and TRBJ2-1; D unclear. Germline V gene lookup returns CDR1 LNHDA and CDR2 SQIVND (reference sequence). Trimming removed 7 bases from V and 6 bases from J, with 19 bases in between. The CDR3 is 15 amino acids. CDR3 residues: CASKRLGSKVNEQFF. CDR3 sequence (DNA): TGTGCCAGTAAGCGCCTCGGGTCTAAGGTCAATGAGCAGTTCTTC.

The chain links TRBV12-2 to TRBJ2-1; the D call in the table, TRBD2, was not verified against the DNA. TRBV12-2 corresponds to a pseudogene. This CDR3 is 19 amino acids long. CDR3 sequence: CASRFGLAGNQTCYNEQFF. CDR3 in DNA: TGTGCAAGTCGCTTCGGACTAGCGGGAAATCAAACCTGCTACAATGAGCAGTTCTTC.

This clone was seen once. This chain links TRBV28 with TRBJ2-7, with TRBD2 matching over 10 bases. Losses at the gene ends were 2 bases for V and 3 bases for J; bases not matched to a gene: 19. The length of the CDR3 is 20 residues. Germline V gene sequence: CDR1 MDHEN, CDR2 SYDVKM. The CDR3 reads CASSLNRGGVAGGGSYEQYF. The CDR3 bases are TGTGCCAGCAGTTTAAATCGGGGTGGAGTAGCGGGAGGAGGAAGCTACGAGCAGTACTTC.

The chain employs TRBV5-1 and TRBJ1-6, with 9 bases identical to TRBD1. The V and J ends lost 4 bases and 13 bases, in that order; junction bases with no gene match: 6. The CDR3 is 13 residues long. CDR1 SGHRS and CDR2 YFSETQ come from the germline V gene. CDR3 nucleotides: TGCGCCAGCAGCCGGACAGGGGAGTCGCCCCTCCACTTT. Translating it yields CASSRTGESPLHF.

This rearrangement joins TRBV27 to TRBJ1-5; maybe TRBD1 (5 bases). The V end was cut by 3 bases, the J end by 2 bases, with 8 bases between. This CDR3 comprises 14 residues. Germline CDR1 MNHEY, CDR2 SMNVEV (reference sequence). CDR3 DNA: TGTGCCAGCAGTTTGCAGGGTGGCAATCAGCCCCAGCATTTT. This sequence encodes CASSLQGGNQPQHF.

This clone was detected only once. The V call is TRBV28, the J call TRBJ1-1; D gene uncertain. The CDR3 covers 14 residues. Germline V gene sequence: CDR1 MDHEN, CDR2 SYDVKM. V was clipped by 6 bases and J by 1 base, with 12 bases between them. CDR3 in amino acids: CASRKTPTNTEAFF. The CDR3 region has the DNA TGTGCCAGCAGAAAGACACCAACGAACACTGAAGCTTTCTTT. Supplemented by reference TRBV28 and TRBJ1-1, the full variable domain reads DVKVTQSSRYLVKRTGEKVFLECVQDMDHENMFWYRQDPGLGLRLIYFSYDVKMKEKGDIPEGYSVSREKKERFSLILESASTNQTSMYLCASRKTPTNTEAFFGQGTRLTVV.

The chain recombines TRBV27 with TRBJ1-5; D unresolved. CDR3 length equals 13 residues. Trimming pared 5 bases from V and 2 bases from J, leaving 7 bases between. Germline loops: CDR1 MNHEY, CDR2 SMNVEV (reference sequence). The CDR3 nucleotides read TGTGCCAGCAGTCCCCTAGGCAATCAGCCCCAGCATTTT. It yields the protein CASSPLGNQPQHF.

The chain couples TRBV20-1 to TRBJ2-5; D is undetermined. This CDR3 comprises 10 residues. The ends were cut back, 5 bases at V and 1 base at J, with 2 bases in the middle. Germline loops: CDR1 DFQATT, CDR2 SNEGSKA (reference sequence). The CDR3 region has the DNA TGCAGTGCTCGCCAAGAGACCCAGTACTTC. Its translation is CSARQETQYF.